Sequencing of this T cell receptor (beta chain) was carried out in a study of T cell responses to AZD1222 COVID-19 vaccine. Study results and caveats: Spike was spanned by vaccine-associated CD4 TCRs, with dominance at 160-218 and 743-854. The study reported that nearly half of spike-specific TCRs target unmutated variant regions.

TCRdb's copy holds only in-frame clones and misses some; the assay was immunoSEQ multiplex PCR. The sample shows about 50,000 clones, over 70% of them seen only once. Germline V gene data show CDR1 as SGDLS and CDR2 as YYNGEE. The CDR3 spans 17 residues. Trimming shortened V by 0 bases and J by 4 bases, and 18 bases separated the two germline ends. With respect to this clone: Its antigen is unknown.

The chain couples TRBV9 to TRBJ2-3; D could derive from TRBD1 or TRBD2 (5 bases each). The specimen comprised peripheral blood, sampled 28 days after the second AZD1222 dose. The TCR comes from an adult who received the AZD1222 COVID-19 vaccine. The CDR3 loop is CASSVGGSSPRADTQYF. The CDR3 coding sequence is TGTGCCAGCAGCGTAGGGGGGTCCTCCCCGAGGGCAGATACGCAGTATTTT.